Reported below is one T cell receptor (beta chain). Its antigen is currently unknown. The data originate from a study of CD8 T cells in Susac syndrome. Across the whole study: Treatment status at blood draw for the Susac syndrome patients was therapy-naive, corticosteroids, or intravenous immunoglobulin alone.

Trimming left V 7 bases short and J 5 bases short, with 14 bases between. The CDR3 is made up of 13 amino acids. CDR1 is SNHLY, CDR2 FYNNEI, per germline. cDNA came from roughly 0.53 to 1 ug RNA primed by random hexamers. TCRdb re-derived calls from the immunoSEQ multiplex PCR reads in MiXCR, one entry per CDR3 protein. Among about 180,000 distinct CDR3 sequences, 85% to 95% were seen once, and the ten largest hold around 0.11%. Study-wide results and limits: Individuals included in the TCR sequencing and HLA analysis were acknowledged by the study to be relatively few in number.

The sample comprised CD4+ T cells from PBMCs. This sequence was found in a human donor with Susac syndrome. The chain combines TRBV2 with TRBJ1-2; weak D call: TRBD1 (6 bases). The CDR3 sequence is CASTNRQGYGYTF. As DNA, the CDR3 is TGTGCCAGCACGAACCGCCAGGGGTATGGCTACACCTTC.